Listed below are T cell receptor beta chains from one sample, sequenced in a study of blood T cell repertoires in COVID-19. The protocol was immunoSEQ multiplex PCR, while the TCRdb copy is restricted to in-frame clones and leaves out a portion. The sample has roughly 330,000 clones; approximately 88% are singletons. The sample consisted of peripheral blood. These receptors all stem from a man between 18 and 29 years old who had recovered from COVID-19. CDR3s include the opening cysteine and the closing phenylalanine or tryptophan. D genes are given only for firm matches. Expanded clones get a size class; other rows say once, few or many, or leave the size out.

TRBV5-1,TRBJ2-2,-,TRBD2,CASSWTSGKSDPYAGELFF,TGCGCCAGCAGCTGGACTAGCGGGAAATCCGACCCCTACGCCGGGGAGCTGTTTTTT
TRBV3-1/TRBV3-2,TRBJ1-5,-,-,CASSQDYGNNQPQHF,TGTGCCAGCAGCCAGGACTATGGGAACAATCAGCCCCAGCATTTT
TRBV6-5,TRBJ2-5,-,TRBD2,CASSYRREGETQYF,TGTGCCAGCAGTTATAGGAGGGAGGGAGAGACCCAGTACTTC
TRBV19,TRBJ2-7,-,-,CASSLGHEQYF,TGTGCCAGTAGTCTGGGGCACGAGCAGTACTTC
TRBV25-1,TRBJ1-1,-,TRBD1,CASSANRGGAFF,TGTGCCAGCAGTGCCAACAGGGGGGGAGCTTTCTTT
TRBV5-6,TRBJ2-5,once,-,CASSPSGSVGFTSMDF,TGTGCCAGCAGCCCGTCCGGTTCAGTAGGCTTTACTAGCATGGACTTC
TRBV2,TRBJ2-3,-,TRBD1,CASSWGQAGTGTQYF,TGTGCCAGCAGTTGGGGACAGGCAGGTACAGGTACGCAGTATTTT
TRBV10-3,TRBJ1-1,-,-,CAISVRNTEAFF,TGTGCCATCAGTGTTAGGAACACTGAAGCTTTCTTT
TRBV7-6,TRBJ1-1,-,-,CASSPTSFPNTEAFF,TGTGCCAGCAGCCCCACTTCCTTTCCGAACACTGAAGCTTTCTTT
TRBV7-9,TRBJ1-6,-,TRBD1,CASDWTGVNSPLHF,TGTGCCAGCGATTGGACAGGGGTTAATTCACCCCTCCACTTT
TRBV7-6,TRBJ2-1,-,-,CASSSRDSSYNEQFF,TGTGCCAGCAGCTCCCGGGACTCCTCCTACAATGAGCAGTTCTTC
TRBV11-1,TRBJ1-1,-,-,CASSRDRSEAFF,TGTGCCAGCAGCAGAGACAGGAGTGAAGCTTTCTTT
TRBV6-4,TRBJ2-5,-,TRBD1,CASSNYPGQGETQYF,TGTGCCAGCAGTAACTACCCGGGACAGGGAGAGACCCAGTACTTC
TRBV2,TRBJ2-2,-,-,CASSSQTGANTGELFF,TGTGCCAGCAGTAGCCAGACAGGCGCGAACACCGGGGAGCTGTTTTTT
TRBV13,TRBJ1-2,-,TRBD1,CASSLGQGDTNYGYTF,TGTGCCAGCAGCTTGGGACAGGGGGACACTAACTATGGCTACACCTTC
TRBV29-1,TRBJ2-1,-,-,CSVEDFGPYNEQFF,TGCAGCGTTGAAGATTTTGGGCCATACAATGAGCAGTTCTTC
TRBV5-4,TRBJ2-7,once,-,CASSAGFSYEQYF,TGTGCCAGCAGCGCCGGGTTTTCCTACGAGCAGTACTTC
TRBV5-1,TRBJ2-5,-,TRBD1,CASSLDRGRLKTQYF,TGCGCCAGCAGCCTGGACAGGGGGCGTCTTAAGACCCAGTACTTC
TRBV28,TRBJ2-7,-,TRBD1,CASSLPGTGGYEQYF,TGTGCCAGCAGTTTACCCGGGACAGGGGGCTACGAGCAGTACTTC
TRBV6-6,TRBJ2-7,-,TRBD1,CASSRTSGTGFYEQYF,TGTGCCAGCAGTCGAACCTCCGGGACAGGCTTCTACGAGCAGTACTTC
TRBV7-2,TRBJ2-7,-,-,CASSFPGVNEQYF,TGTGCCAGCAGCTTTCCAGGGGTTAACGAGCAGTACTTC
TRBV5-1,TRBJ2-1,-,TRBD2,CASSSLSAGGFDEQFF,TGCGCCAGCAGCTCGCTCTCGGCGGGGGGATTCGATGAGCAGTTCTTC
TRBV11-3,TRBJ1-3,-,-,CASSLAGTGNTIYF,TGTGCCAGCAGCTTAGCAGGGACTGGAAACACCATATATTTT
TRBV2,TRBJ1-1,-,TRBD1,CASGQGQTMNTEAFF,TGTGCCAGCGGGCAGGGACAGACCATGAACACTGAAGCTTTCTTT
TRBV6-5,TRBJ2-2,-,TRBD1,CASSRGPRLFF,TGTGCCAGCAGCAGGGGGCCTCGGCTGTTTTTT
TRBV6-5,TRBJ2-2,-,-,CASDRTFNTGELFF,TGTGCCAGCGATCGGACATTTAACACCGGGGAGCTGTTTTTT
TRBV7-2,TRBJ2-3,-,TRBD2,CASSWGPGLARSDTQYF,TGTGCCAGCAGCTGGGGTCCGGGACTAGCAAGGTCAGATACGCAGTATTTT
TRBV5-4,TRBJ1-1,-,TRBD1,CASSRGQGAQNEEAFF,TGTGCCAGCAGCCGAGGACAGGGGGCTCAGAATGAGGAAGCTTTCTTT
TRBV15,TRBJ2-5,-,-,CATSGNRLPQETQYF,TGTGCCACCAGCGGCAACAGGCTACCTCAAGAGACCCAGTACTTC
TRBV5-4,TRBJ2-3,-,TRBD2,CASSLALAGADTQYF,TGTGCCAGCAGCTTGGCCCTTGCGGGGGCAGATACGCAGTATTTT
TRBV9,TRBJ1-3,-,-,CASSGLGFATKNTIYF,TGTGCCAGCAGCGGGCTTGGGTTTGCTACTAAAAACACCATATATTTT
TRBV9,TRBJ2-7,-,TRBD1,CASSVRDSPYEQYF,TGTGCCAGCAGCGTCCGGGACAGCCCCTACGAGCAGTACTTC
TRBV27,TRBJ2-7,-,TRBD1,CASSTDRGYEQYF,TGTGCCAGCAGCACCGACAGGGGGTACGAGCAGTACTTC
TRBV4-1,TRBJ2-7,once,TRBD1,CASSQDGQGLVSYEQYF,TGCGCCAGCAGCCAAGACGGACAGGGCCTAGTCTCCTACGAGCAGTACTTC
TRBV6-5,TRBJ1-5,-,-,CASRQGPNQPQHF,TGTGCCAGCAGACAGGGCCCTAATCAGCCCCAGCATTTT
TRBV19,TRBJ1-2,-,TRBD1,CASTIFGQANYGYTF,TGTGCCAGTACCATTTTTGGACAGGCGAACTATGGCTACACCTTC
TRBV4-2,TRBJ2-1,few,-,CASSQYVGSTNEQFF,TGTGCCAGCAGCCAATATGTCGGGAGTACGAATGAGCAGTTCTTC
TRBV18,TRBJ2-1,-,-,CASSLSGNYNEQFF,TGTGCCAGCTCGTTATCCGGGAACTACAATGAGCAGTTCTTC
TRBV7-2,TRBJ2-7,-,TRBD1,CASSLDGTGSIGYEQYF,TGTGCCAGCAGCTTAGATGGGACAGGGTCAATCGGGTACGAGCAGTACTTC
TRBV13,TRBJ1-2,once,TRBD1,CASSLGDRGGGYTF,TGTGCCAGCAGCTTAGGGGACAGGGGGGGAGGCTACACCTTC
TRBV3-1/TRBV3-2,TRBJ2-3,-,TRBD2,CASSPGRGVSTDTQYF,TGTGCCAGCAGCCCCGGTCGGGGGGTCAGCACAGATACGCAGTATTTT